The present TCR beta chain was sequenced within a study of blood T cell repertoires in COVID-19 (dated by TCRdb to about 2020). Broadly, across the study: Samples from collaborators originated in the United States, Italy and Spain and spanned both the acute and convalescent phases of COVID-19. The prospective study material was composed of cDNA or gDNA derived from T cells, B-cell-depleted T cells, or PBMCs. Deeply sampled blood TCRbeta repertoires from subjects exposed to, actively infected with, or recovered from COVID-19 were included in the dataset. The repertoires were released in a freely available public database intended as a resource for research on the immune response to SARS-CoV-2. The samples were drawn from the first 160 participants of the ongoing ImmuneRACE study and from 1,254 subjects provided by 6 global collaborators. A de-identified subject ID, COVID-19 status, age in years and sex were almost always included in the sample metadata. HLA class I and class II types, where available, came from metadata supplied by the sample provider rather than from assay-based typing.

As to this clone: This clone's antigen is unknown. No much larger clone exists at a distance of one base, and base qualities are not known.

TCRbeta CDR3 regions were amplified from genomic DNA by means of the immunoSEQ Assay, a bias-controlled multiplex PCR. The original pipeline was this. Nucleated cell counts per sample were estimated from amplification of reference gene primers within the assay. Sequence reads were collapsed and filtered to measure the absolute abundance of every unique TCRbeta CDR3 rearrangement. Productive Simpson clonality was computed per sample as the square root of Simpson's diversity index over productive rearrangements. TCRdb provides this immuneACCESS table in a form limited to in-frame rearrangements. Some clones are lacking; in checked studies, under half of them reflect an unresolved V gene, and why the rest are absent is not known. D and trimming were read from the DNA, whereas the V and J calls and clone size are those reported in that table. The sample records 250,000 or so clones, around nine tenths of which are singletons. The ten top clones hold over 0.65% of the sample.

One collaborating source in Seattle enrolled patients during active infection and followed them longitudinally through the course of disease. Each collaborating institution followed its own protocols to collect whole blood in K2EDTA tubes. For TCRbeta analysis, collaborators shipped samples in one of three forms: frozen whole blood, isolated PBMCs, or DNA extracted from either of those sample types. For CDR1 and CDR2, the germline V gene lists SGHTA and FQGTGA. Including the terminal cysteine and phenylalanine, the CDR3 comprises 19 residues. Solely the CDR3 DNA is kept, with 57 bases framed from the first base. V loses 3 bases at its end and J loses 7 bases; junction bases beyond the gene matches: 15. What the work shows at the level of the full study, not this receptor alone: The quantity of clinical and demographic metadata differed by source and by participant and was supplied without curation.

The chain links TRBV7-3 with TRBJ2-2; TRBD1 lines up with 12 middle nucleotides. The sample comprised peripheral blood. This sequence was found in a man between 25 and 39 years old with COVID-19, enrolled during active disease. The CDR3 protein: CASSFLPAGTGGIGGELFF. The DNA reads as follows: TGTGCCAGCAGCTTCCTCCCGGCGGGGACAGGGGGCATCGGCGGGGAGCTGTTTTTT. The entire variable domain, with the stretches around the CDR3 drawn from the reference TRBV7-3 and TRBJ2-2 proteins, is GAGVSQTPSNKVTEKGKYVELRCDPISGHTALYWYRQSLGQGPEFLIYFQGTGAADDSGLPNDRFFAVRPEGSVSTLKIQRTERGDSAVYLCASSFLPAGTGGIGGELFFGEGSRLTVL.